The 30 T cell receptor beta chains reported below all come from one sample, sequenced in a study of blood T cell repertoires in COVID-19. Here immunoSEQ multiplex PCR was the method, and the copy in TCRdb shows in-frame clones only, minus some. The sample records around 180,000 clones, 86% being singletons. Sequencing used peripheral blood. The receptors here all came from a woman aged 30 to 39 with active or convalescent COVID-19.

The CDR3 is CASSPTGYDGYTF. The CDR3 coding sequence is TGCGCCAGCAGCCCGACAGGGTATGATGGCTACACCTTC. The V gene is TRBV5-1, the J gene TRBJ1-2; 7 bases line up with TRBD1. With 4 bases clipped from V and 6 bases from J, the junction kept 6 bases outside the gene matches. The CDR3 covers 13 residues. CDR1 SGHRS and CDR2 YFSETQ come from the germline V gene.

Written as DNA, the CDR3 is TGTGCCATCAGTGAGTCGAGTGGAGAAGGCTACACCTTC. Translation: CAISESSGEGYTF. The gene calls are TRBV10-3 and TRBJ1-2; D is unresolved. V lost 0 bases and J lost 8, with 10 bases in between. Germline V lookup: CDR1 ENHRY, CDR2 SYGVKD. The CDR3 spans 13 residues.

This clone was seen just once. The chain links TRBV10-2 to TRBJ1-1; D uncertain. The V gene's germline CDR1 is WSHSY and CDR2 SAAADI. Trimming cost V 0 bases and J 5 bases, with 7 bases left between them. The CDR3 has 13 residues. CDR3 loop: CASSESLLTEAFF. The CDR3 region has the DNA TGCGCCAGCAGTGAGTCCTTGCTAACTGAAGCTTTCTTT.

This clone has a single count. This chain uses TRBV27 with TRBJ1-2; 7 positions match TRBD1. The CDR3 is made up of 14 amino acids. V was clipped by 5 bases and J by 4 bases; unmatched bases: 7. Germline CDR1 and CDR2: MNHEY and SMNVEV (reference sequence). The CDR3 sequence is CASSRDRQFYGYTF. CDR3 in DNA: TGTGCCAGCAGTCGGGACAGACAATTCTATGGCTACACCTTC.

This clone was detected a few times. Written as DNA, the CDR3 is TGTGCCAGCTGCGAAGGGGGTGACACCGGGGAGCTGTTTTTT. Protein sequence: CASCEGGDTGELFF. V and J are TRBV28 and TRBJ2-2; D perhaps matches TRBD1 (6 bases). Between the trimmed V and J ends, which lost 8 bases and 3 bases, there was a span of 13 bases. The CDR3 is made up of 14 amino acids. Germline CDR1 MDHEN, CDR2 SYDVKM.

The chain uses TRBV28 and TRBJ1-2; 8 bases are shared with TRBD1. V gave up 3 bases and J gave up 5 bases; unmatched junction bases: 5. Germline V CDR1 and CDR2: MDHEN, SYDVKM. This CDR3 contains 14 residues. The CDR3 loop is CASSFVQGVYGYTF. The CDR3 nucleotides read TGTGCCAGCAGTTTTGTACAGGGGGTTTATGGCTACACCTTC.

This chain uses TRBV30 with TRBJ1-2; D perhaps matches TRBD1 (5 bases). This CDR3 spans 14 amino acids. In germline, CDR1 is GTSNPN, CDR2 SVGIG (reference sequence). Trimming stripped 0 bases from V and 4 bases from J, with 12 bases between. The CDR3 DNA sequence: TGTGCCTGGAGTGTAAGGGGAGGAAGCTATGGCTACACCTTC. Its translation: CAWSVRGGSYGYTF.

The rearrangement links TRBV6-5 to TRBJ2-1; tentatively, D is TRBD1 (6 bases). V shed 6 bases and J shed 4 bases, with 16 bases lying between them. In germline, CDR1 is MNHEY, CDR2 SVGAGI. CDR3 length: 15 residues. The CDR3 nucleotides read TGTGCCAGCAGACCCGACAGGCGAAAATACAATGAGCAGTTCTTC. Translating gives CASRPDRRKYNEQFF.

The sample holds a few counts of this clone. CDR3 coding DNA: TGTGCCAGCAGCTCCCGGACTTCTAGTAGGGATGAGCAGTTCTTC. This translates into CASSSRTSSRDEQFF. The chain joins TRBV13 to TRBJ2-1; D may be TRBD2 (5 bases). Germline V gives CDR1 PRHDT, CDR2 FYEKMQ (reference sequence). The CDR3 runs to 15 residues. The V end was cut by 4 bases, the J end by 8 bases, with 18 bases between.

This clone showed up just once. V usage is TRBV5-6 and J usage is TRBJ1-1, with TRBD1 identical over 11 bases. This CDR3 has 17 residues. J gave up 0 bases and V 4 bases, and 8 bases lay outside the gene matches. Germline CDR1 and CDR2: SGHDT and YYEEEE. CDR3 sequence reads: CASSRTGTGGLNTEAFF. CDR3 in DNA: TGTGCCAGCAGCCGGACCGGGACAGGGGGTTTGAACACTGAAGCTTTCTTT.

The CDR3 coding sequence is TGTGCCAGCAGTGCTTTTTCCGGGACAGGGGTTTTTTACACCTTC. Translated, it gives CASSAFSGTGVFYTF. The rearrangement links TRBV25-1 to TRBJ1-2, with 10 bases that match TRBD1. Per the germline V gene, CDR1 is MGHDK and CDR2 is SYGVNS. The length of the CDR3 is 15 residues. Trimming removed 4 bases from V and 11 bases from J; junction bases left unmatched: 13.

The chain employs TRBV27 and TRBJ2-7; 12 positions agree with TRBD2. V gave up 2 bases and J gave up 0 bases; unmatched junction bases: 14. CDR3 length: 20 residues. Per germline, CDR1 MNHEY and CDR2 SMNVEV (reference sequence). The CDR3 DNA reads as TGTGCCAGCAGTTTAGCAGGCGGCGGACTAGCGGGATCTTTCTCCTACGAGCAGTACTTC. This codes for CASSLAGGGLAGSFSYEQYF.

The CDR3 region has the DNA TGTGCCAGCAGTGAAGATAGCGGGAGGCACAATGAGCAGTTCTTC. Protein: CASSEDSGRHNEQFF. The J gene is TRBJ2-1, the V gene TRBV2; TRBD2 matches at 10 bases. The ends lost 1 base at V and 5 bases at J; junction bases unmatched: 2. The CDR3 has 15 amino acids. Per the germline V gene, CDR1 is SNHLY and CDR2 is FYNNEI.

J is TRBJ2-1 and V is TRBV11-2; 9 bases match TRBD2. V lost 4 bases and J lost 3; bases outside the gene matches: 4. The germline gives CDR1 SGHAT, CDR2 FQNNGV. This CDR3 region has 15 residues. CDR3 sequence (DNA): TGTGCCAGCAGCTCCCTAGCGGGAAACTACAATGAGCAGTTCTTC. Translated: CASSSLAGNYNEQFF.

The chain employs TRBV4-2 and TRBJ2-2, with a weak D call TRBD2 (7 bases). This CDR3 spans 18 amino acids. The V end was cut by 4 bases, the J end by 4 bases, with 22 bases between. The germline V gene encodes CDR1 LGHNA and CDR2 YNFKEQ. In nucleotides, the CDR3 is TGTGCCAGCAGCCCCAGGGGAACGTCTAGCGGAGCCACCGGGGAGCTGTTTTTT. This translates into CASSPRGTSSGATGELFF.

The chain links TRBV7-9 to TRBJ2-4, with TRBD1 matching over 7 bases. This CDR3 comprises 15 residues. Per the germline V gene, CDR1 is SEHNR and CDR2 is FQNEAQ (reference sequence). V lost 5 bases to trimming and J lost 4 bases; unmatched junction nucleotides: 8. The CDR3 spells CASSILRDRKNIQYF. CDR3 nucleotides: TGTGCCAGCAGCATACTCCGGGACAGAAAAAACATTCAGTACTTC.

The chain's CDR3 is CASTTSGSYNEQFF. The DNA of the CDR3 is TGTGCCAGCACCACTAGCGGCTCCTACAATGAGCAGTTCTTC. V gene TRBV9 combines with J gene TRBJ2-1; TRBD2 aligns across 8 bases. CDR1 and CDR2 (germline): SGDLS, YYNGEE. The CDR3 length is 14 residues. V was pared by 6 bases and J by 0 bases, with 2 bases of the junction left unmatched.

The chain joins TRBV11-2 to TRBJ2-7; no reliable D call. Germline CDR1 reads SGHAT; CDR2 reads FQNNGV. CDR3 size: 13 residues. Deletions cut 0 bases from V and 2 bases from J, with 5 bases between. CDR3 loop: CASSLEFTYEQYF. As DNA, the CDR3 is TGTGCCAGCAGCTTAGAATTTACCTACGAGCAGTACTTC. Full variable domain (rest looked up from reference TRBV11-2 and TRBJ2-7): EAGVAQSPRYKIIEKRQSVAFWCNPISGHATLYWYQQILGQGPKLLIQFQNNGVVDDSQLPKDRFSAERLKGVDSTLKIQPAKLEDSAVYLCASSLEFTYEQYFGPGTRLTVT.

The chain recombines TRBV15 with TRBJ2-3; the match to TRBD2 covers 11 bases. The CDR3 spans 20 residues. V was pared by 3 bases and J by 1 base, with 15 bases of the junction left unmatched. CDR1 LNHNV and CDR2 YYDKDF come from the germline V gene (reference sequence). The CDR3 is CATSSLMGTSGSKGTDTQYF. In DNA form, the CDR3 reads TGTGCCACCAGCAGCCTGATGGGTACTAGCGGGAGCAAAGGCACAGATACGCAGTATTTT.

This chain links TRBV2 with TRBJ2-1; 13 bases align to TRBD2. Germline CDR1 SNHLY, CDR2 FYNNEI. This CDR3 is built from 15 residues. With 6 bases clipped from V and 6 bases from J, the junction kept 5 bases outside the gene matches. Written as DNA, the CDR3 is TGTGCCAGCAGCTCGGGACTAGCGGGGCCCAATGAGCAGTTCTTC. It yields the protein CASSSGLAGPNEQFF.

The rearrangement uses TRBV11-2 and TRBJ2-1; TRBD2 matches at 9 bases. The CDR3 is 13 amino acids. Germline CDR1 reads SGHAT; CDR2 reads FQNNGV. The V segment lost 10 bases and the J segment 7 bases; nucleotides outside the gene matches: 8. In DNA, the CDR3 is TGTGCCACCAAACTAGCGGGTTTAAATGAGCAGTTCTTC. Translating it yields CATKLAGLNEQFF.

The table lists this clone with a count of one. The chain recombines TRBV5-3 with TRBJ1-4; 8 positions agree with TRBD1. TRBV5-3 is an open reading frame whose function is uncertain. The CDR3 sequence is 17 residues long. Losses at the gene ends were 6 bases for V and 0 bases for J; bases not matched to a gene: 10. CDR3 in DNA: TGTGCCAGAAACCAAGTCAGGGGGCCGTCAACTAATGAAAAACTGTTTTTT. This encodes CARNQVRGPSTNEKLFF.

V usage is TRBV7-9 and J usage is TRBJ1-4; D call uncertain. CDR1 SEHNR and CDR2 FQNEAQ come from the germline V gene (reference sequence). The CDR3 has 15 amino acids. The V gene lost 1 base and the J gene lost 0 bases, with 6 bases spanning the gap. Here the CDR3 DNA reads TGTGCCAGCAGCTTAGGGCTTGCAACTAATGAAAAACTGTTTTTT. Translated: CASSLGLATNEKLFF.

The chain carries TRBV10-1 and TRBJ2-3, with 7 bases lining up with TRBD2. Germline V gene sequence: CDR1 WNHNN, CDR2 SYGVQD (reference sequence). The CDR3 consists of 16 residues. The V and J ends lost 4 bases and 4 bases, in that order; junction bases with no gene match: 11. The CDR3 sequence is CASSAWKAGRPDTQYF. Written as DNA, the CDR3 is TGCGCCAGCAGTGCCTGGAAAGCGGGGCGGCCAGATACGCAGTATTTT.

This chain links TRBV5-4 with TRBJ1-1; D is uncertain. This CDR3 comprises 13 residues. Trimming took off 5 bases at V and 2 bases at J, with 10 bases between the two ends. Germline lookup yields CDR1 SGHNT and CDR2 YYREEE (reference sequence). CDR3 loop: CASRPQVNTEAFF. The CDR3 DNA reads as TGTGCCAGCAGGCCCCAGGTAAACACTGAAGCTTTCTTT.

This chain uses TRBV29-1 with TRBJ1-4, with D perhaps matching TRBD1 (6 bases). Germline assignment: CDR1 SQVTM and CDR2 ANQGSEA. The CDR3 runs 14 residues. The V and J ends lost 5 bases and 3 bases respectively, with 13 bases between them. The CDR3, as DNA: TGCAGCGTTCGGAACCAGGGGTCTAATGAAAAACTGTTTTTT. Protein: CSVRNQGSNEKLFF.

The chain uses TRBV5-1 and TRBJ1-1; 9 bases are a match to TRBD1. The CDR3 is made up of 13 amino acids. CDR1 and CDR2 from the germline V gene are SGHRS and YFSETQ. The trim removed 1 base at V and 7 bases at J, leaving 2 bases unmatched. The DNA for the CDR3 is TGCGCCAGCAGCTTGCGGGACAGGGTTGAAGCTTTCTTT. Translation: CASSLRDRVEAFF.

The gene calls are TRBV21-1 and TRBJ1-5. TRBV21-1 is given as a pseudogene. CDR3 length: 13 amino acids. The CDR3 loop is CASNSGVNQPQHF. The CDR3 DNA follows: TGTGCCAGCAACTCCGGGGTCAATCAGCCCCAGCATTTT.

The chain uses TRBV19 and TRBJ2-3; tentatively, D is TRBD2 (6 bases). This CDR3 is built from 15 residues. The ends were cut back, 5 bases at V and 3 bases at J, with 15 bases in the middle. Looked up from germline, CDR1 is LNHDA and CDR2 is SQIVND (reference sequence). CDR3 amino acids: CASSPRGDLTDTQYF. The CDR3 region has the DNA TGTGCCAGTAGTCCGCGTGGGGACTTAACAGATACGCAGTATTTT.

A few counts support this clone. This chain connects TRBV5-5 to TRBJ1-2, with 12 positions matching TRBD1. The CDR3 runs to 15 residues. Germline CDR1 SGHKS, CDR2 YYEKEE (reference sequence). V dropped 1 base and J dropped 8; count of bases not matched to a gene: 6. CDR3: CASSLLGQGARGYTF. The CDR3 region has the DNA TGTGCCAGCAGCTTGTTGGGACAGGGGGCTCGAGGCTACACCTTC.